The 8 T cell receptor beta chains below were found in one sample sequenced in a study of T cell responses to AZD1222 COVID-19 vaccine. Assay: immunoSEQ multiplex PCR; the TCRdb copy retains only in-frame clones and omits some. The table has approximately 140,000 clones, 90% seen once. Sequenced here: peripheral blood, sampled on day 0 of AZD1222 vaccination. These receptors all come from an adult in good health.

The chain recombines TRBV7-2 with TRBJ1-5, with D maybe TRBD1 (5 bases). The CDR3 extends over 15 amino acids. The V end was cut by 5 bases, the J end by 2 bases, with 13 bases between. CDR1 and CDR2 (germline): SGHTA, FQGNSA. This CDR3 reads CASSAVGGGNQPQHF. As DNA, the CDR3 is TGTGCCAGCAGCGCAGTCGGGGGGGGCAATCAGCCCCAGCATTTT. The full variable domain, rest sourced from reference TRBV7-2 and TRBJ1-5, is GAGVSQSPSNKVTEKGKDVELRCDPISGHTALYWYRQSLGQGLEFLIYFQGNSAPDKSGLPSDRFSAERTGGSVSTLTIQRTQQEDSAVYLCASSAVGGGNQPQHFGDGTRLSIL.

CDR3: CASSFSHSGTENNEKLFF. The CDR3 DNA sequence: TGTGCCAGCAGTTTTTCGCATTCCGGGACAGAAAATAATGAAAAACTGTTTTTT. This sequence joins TRBV27 and TRBJ1-4, with 7 positions matching TRBD1. The CDR3 has 18 amino acids. Looked up from germline, CDR1 is MNHEY and CDR2 is SMNVEV (reference sequence). Trimming at V came to 3 bases and at J to 4 bases, leaving 14 bases not matched to a gene.

This chain uses TRBV15 with TRBJ2-7; D is uncertain. Trimming shortened V by 3 bases and J by 3 bases, and 15 bases separated the two germline ends. CDR3 length equals 15 residues. Germline assignment: CDR1 LNHNV and CDR2 YYDKDF (reference sequence). CDR3 nucleotides: TGTGCCACCAGCAGGGGATATTCCTTAAACTACGAGCAGTACTTC. This gives the protein CATSRGYSLNYEQYF.

This clone was counted only a few times. The chain is built from TRBV11-2 and TRBJ2-1, with 8 bases matching TRBD2. V was clipped by 2 bases and J by 10 bases; unmatched bases: 7. The germline gives CDR1 SGHAT, CDR2 FQNNGV. This CDR3 has 14 residues. CDR3 in amino acids: CASSLSRAGGEQFF. CDR3 sequence (DNA): TGTGCCAGCAGCTTAAGTCGGGCGGGGGGAGAGCAGTTCTTC.

Comment on this clone: At one of its ends the junction is not consistent with the germline gene, which may arise from a read error. The chain carries TRBV19 and TRBJ2-1; 8 bases match TRBD1. The CDR3 contains 15 residues. Germline assignment: CDR1 LNHDA and CDR2 SQIVND (reference sequence). The CDR3 loop is CASRIDRGSYNEQFF. CDR3 in DNA: TGTGCCAGTAGGATAGACAGGGGTTCCTACAATGAGCAGTTCTTC.

In its sample, this clone was seen once. The chain carries TRBV7-9 and TRBJ1-2; 10 nucleotides align to TRBD1. V gave up 5 bases and J gave up 1 base; unmatched junction bases: 13. Germline assignment: CDR1 SEHNR and CDR2 FQNEAQ (reference sequence). This CDR3 has 18 residues. The CDR3 spells CASSPNRDRGQRNYGYTF. CDR3 bases: TGTGCCAGCAGCCCCAACCGGGACAGGGGCCAACGTAACTATGGCTACACCTTC.

This clone is a singleton in its sample. The chain couples TRBV25-1 to TRBJ2-7, with 10 bases aligning to TRBD2. This CDR3 spans 15 amino acids. The trim removed 0 bases at V and 4 bases at J, leaving 3 bases unmatched. The germline CDR1 and CDR2 sequences are MGHDK and SYGVNS. The CDR3 region has the DNA TGTGCCAGCAGTGAATATCCTAGCGGGAGTTACGAGCAGTACTTC. Residues: CASSEYPSGSYEQYF.

The rearrangement links TRBV19 to TRBJ2-2, with D unclear. The CDR3 is made up of 16 amino acids. Trimming pared 7 bases from V and 5 bases from J, leaving 20 bases between. The V gene's germline CDR1 is LNHDA and CDR2 SQIVND (reference sequence). The DNA for the CDR3 is TGTGCCAGTACCCCCGAGCGCAGCCTGGTTACCGGGGAGCTGTTTTTT. Residues: CASTPERSLVTGELFF.